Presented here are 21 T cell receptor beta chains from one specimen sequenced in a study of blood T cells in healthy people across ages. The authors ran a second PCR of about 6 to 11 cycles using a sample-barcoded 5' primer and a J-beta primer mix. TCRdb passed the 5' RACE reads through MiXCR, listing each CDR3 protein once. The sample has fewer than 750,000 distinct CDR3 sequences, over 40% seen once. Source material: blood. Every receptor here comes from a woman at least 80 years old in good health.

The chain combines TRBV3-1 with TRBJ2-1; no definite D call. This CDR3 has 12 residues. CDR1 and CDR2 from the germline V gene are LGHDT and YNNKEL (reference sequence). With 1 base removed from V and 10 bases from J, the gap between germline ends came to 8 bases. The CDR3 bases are TGTGCCAGCAGCCAAGTGGCGTCGGAGCAGTTCTTC. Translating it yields CASSQVASEQFF.

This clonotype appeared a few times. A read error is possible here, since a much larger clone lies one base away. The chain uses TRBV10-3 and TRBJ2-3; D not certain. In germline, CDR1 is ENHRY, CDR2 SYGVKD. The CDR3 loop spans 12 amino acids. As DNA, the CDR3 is TGTGTCATGAGTGCGACCACAGATACGCAGTATTTT. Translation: CVMSATTDTQYF.

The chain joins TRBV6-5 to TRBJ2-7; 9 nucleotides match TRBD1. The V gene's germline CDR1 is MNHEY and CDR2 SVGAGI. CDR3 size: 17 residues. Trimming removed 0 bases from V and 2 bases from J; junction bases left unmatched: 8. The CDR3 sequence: CASSYSTGTGWPYEQYF. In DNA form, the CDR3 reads TGTGCCAGCAGTTACTCGACCGGGACAGGGTGGCCCTACGAGCAGTACTTC.

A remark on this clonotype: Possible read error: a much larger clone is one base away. The chain's CDR3 is CASSIVTSGGGTQYF. The CDR3 DNA is TGTGCCAGCAGCATAGTGACTAGCGGAGGGGGGACCCAGTACTTC. The chain is built from TRBV7-9 and TRBJ2-5; 9 bases align to TRBD2. Trimming cost V 5 bases and J 7 bases; bases outside gene matches: 11. Germline values: CDR1 SEHNR, CDR2 FQNEAQ (reference sequence). The CDR3 runs 15 residues. Using reference TRBV7-9 and TRBJ2-5 for the parts outside the CDR3, the full variable domain is DTGVSQNPRHKITKRGQNVTFRCDPISEHNRLYWYRQTLGQGPEFLTYFQNEAQLEKSRLLSDRFSAERPKGSFSTLEIQRTEQGDSAMYLCASSIVTSGGGTQYFGPGTRLLVL.

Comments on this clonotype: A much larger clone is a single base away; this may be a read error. The CDR3 spells CASSPTQGAVYGNTF. In DNA, the CDR3 is TGTGCCAGCAGCCCTACCCAGGGGGCTGTCTATGGCAACACCTTC. This chain links TRBV7-2 with TRBJ1-2, with 8 positions matching TRBD1. CDR3 length equals 15 residues. The germline V gene encodes CDR1 SGHTA and CDR2 FQGNSA.

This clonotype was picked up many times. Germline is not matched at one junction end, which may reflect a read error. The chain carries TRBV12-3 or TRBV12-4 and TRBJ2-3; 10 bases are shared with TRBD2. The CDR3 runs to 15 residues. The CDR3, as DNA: TGCGCCAGCAGGGGAACTAGCGGGGGCACAGATACGCAGTATTTT. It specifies CASRGTSGGTDTQYF.

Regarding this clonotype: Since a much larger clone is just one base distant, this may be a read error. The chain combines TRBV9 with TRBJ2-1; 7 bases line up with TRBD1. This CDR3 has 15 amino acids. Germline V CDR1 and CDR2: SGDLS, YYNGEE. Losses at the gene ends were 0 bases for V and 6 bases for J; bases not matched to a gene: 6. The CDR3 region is CASSVGRRDSNEQFF. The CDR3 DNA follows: TGTGCCAGCAGCGTAGGAAGAAGGGACAGCAATGAGCAGTTCTTC.

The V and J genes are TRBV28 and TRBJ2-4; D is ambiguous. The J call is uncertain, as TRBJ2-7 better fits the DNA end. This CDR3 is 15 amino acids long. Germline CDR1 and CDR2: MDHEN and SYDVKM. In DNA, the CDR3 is TGTGCCAGCATCCCCCAACGAGGCAACTCCTACGAGCAGTACTTC. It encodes CASIPQRGNSYEQYF.

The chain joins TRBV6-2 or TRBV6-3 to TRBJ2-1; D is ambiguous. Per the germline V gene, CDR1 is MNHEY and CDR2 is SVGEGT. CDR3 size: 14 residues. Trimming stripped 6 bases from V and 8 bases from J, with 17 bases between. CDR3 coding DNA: TGTGCCAGCAGCTATCGCCTCCCAGGCGATGAGCAGTTCTTC. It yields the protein CASSYRLPGDEQFF.

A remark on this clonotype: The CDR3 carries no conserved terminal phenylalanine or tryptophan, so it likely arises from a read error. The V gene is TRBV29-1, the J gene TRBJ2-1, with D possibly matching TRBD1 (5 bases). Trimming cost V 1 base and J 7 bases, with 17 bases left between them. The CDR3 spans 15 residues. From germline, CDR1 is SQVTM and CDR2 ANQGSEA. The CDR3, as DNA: TGCAGCGTTGAAGGCCGGCGCAGGGCTGGTAATGAGCAGTTCTAC. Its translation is CSVEGRRRAGNEQFY.

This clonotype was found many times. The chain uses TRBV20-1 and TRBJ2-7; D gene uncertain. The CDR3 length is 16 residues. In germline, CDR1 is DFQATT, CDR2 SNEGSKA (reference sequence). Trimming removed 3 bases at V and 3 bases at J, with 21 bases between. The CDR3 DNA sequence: TGCAGTGCTAGGGATGATGAACCCGCCCCCATCTACGAGCAGTACTTC. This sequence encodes CSARDDEPAPIYEQYF.

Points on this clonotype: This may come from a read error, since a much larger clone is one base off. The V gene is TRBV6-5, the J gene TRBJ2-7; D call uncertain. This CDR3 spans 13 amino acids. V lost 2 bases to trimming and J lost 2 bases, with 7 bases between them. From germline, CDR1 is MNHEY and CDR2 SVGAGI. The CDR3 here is CASSYDGTYEQYF. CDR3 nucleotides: TGTGCCAGCAGTTACGACGGAACCTACGAGCAGTACTTC.

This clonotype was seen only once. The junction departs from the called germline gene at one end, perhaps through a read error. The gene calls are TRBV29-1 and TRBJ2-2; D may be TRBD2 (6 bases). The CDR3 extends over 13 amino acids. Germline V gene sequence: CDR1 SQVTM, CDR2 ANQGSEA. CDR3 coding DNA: TGCAGCGTTCAACAGACGAACACCGGGGGGCTGTTTTTT. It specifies CSVQQTNTGGLFF.

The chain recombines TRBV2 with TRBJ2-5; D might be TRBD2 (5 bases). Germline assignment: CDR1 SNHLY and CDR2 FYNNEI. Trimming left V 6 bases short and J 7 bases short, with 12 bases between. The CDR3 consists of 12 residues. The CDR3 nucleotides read TGTGCCAGCAGGCGGGTGGCGGCGACCCAGTACTTC. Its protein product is CASRRVAATQYF.

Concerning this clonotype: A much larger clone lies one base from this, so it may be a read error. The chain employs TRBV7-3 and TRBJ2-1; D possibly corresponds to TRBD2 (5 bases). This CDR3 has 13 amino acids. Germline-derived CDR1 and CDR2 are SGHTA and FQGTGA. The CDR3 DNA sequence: TGTGCCAGCAGCTCCGCTAGCTACAATGGGCAGTTCTTC. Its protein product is CASSSASYNGQFF.

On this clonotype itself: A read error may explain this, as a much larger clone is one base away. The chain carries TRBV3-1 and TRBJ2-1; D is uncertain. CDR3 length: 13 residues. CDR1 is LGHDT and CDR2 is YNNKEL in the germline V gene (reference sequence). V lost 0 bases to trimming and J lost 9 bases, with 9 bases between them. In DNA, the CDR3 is TGTGCCAGCAGCCAAGATACGCACACTGAGCAGTTCTTC. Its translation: CASSQDTHTEQFF.

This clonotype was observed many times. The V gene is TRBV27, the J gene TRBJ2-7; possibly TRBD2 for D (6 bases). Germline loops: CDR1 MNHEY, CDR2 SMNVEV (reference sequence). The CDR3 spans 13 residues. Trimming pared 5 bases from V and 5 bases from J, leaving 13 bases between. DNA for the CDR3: TGTGCCAGCAGTCGGACGGGGGACCACGAGCAGTACTTC. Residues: CASSRTGDHEQYF.

CDR3 in amino acids: CASSFEATSGGSSYNEQFF. The CDR3 region has the DNA TGTGCCAGCAGCTTTGAAGCAACTAGCGGGGGTAGCTCCTACAATGAGCAGTTCTTC. The rearrangement links TRBV11-2 to TRBJ2-1, with TRBD2 matching 11 bases. Trimming removed 3 bases from V and 0 bases from J; junction bases left unmatched: 10. The V gene's germline CDR1 is SGHAT and CDR2 FQNNGV. This CDR3 has 19 amino acids.

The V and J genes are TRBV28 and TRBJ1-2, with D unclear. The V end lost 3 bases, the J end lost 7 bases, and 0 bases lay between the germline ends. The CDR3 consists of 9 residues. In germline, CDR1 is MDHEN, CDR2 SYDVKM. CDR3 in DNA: TGTGCCAGCAGTTTTGGCTACACCTTC. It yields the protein CASSFGYTF.

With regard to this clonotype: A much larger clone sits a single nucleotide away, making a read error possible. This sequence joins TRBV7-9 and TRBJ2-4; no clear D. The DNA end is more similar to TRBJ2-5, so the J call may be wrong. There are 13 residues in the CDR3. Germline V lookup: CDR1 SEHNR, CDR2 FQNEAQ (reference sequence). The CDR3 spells CASSPLSRGTQYF. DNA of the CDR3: TGTGCCAGCAGCCCGCTATCACGCGGGACCCAGTACTTC.

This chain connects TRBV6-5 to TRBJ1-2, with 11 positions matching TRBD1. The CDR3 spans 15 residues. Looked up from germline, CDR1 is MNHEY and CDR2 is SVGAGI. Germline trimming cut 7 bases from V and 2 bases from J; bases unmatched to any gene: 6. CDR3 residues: CASTGQGAANYGYTF. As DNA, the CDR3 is TGTGCCAGCACCGGACAGGGGGCAGCGAACTATGGCTACACCTTC.